This TCR beta chain comes out of a study of blood T cell repertoires in COVID-19. Deletions cut 3 bases from V and 2 bases from J, with 8 bases between. The CDR3 has 14 residues. Germline V gene lookup returns CDR1 KGHSH and CDR2 LQKENI. How the authors handled the data: Amplified reference gene primers provided the basis for estimating nucleated cell counts. Repertoires were generated with immunoSEQ multiplex PCR, while TCRdb's copy carries only in-frame clones and drops some. V, J and clone size were drawn from that table, and D and trimming were deduced from the DNA. The repertoire holds some 30,000 clones, with about nine tenths as singletons.

The chain carries TRBV18 and TRBJ1-5, with D hard to call. This TCR came from a man in his sixties or seventies with active or convalescent COVID-19. Sample: peripheral blood. DNA of the CDR3: TGTGCCAGCTCACCTAACACCCGCAATCAGCCCCAGCATTTT. It specifies CASSPNTRNQPQHF.